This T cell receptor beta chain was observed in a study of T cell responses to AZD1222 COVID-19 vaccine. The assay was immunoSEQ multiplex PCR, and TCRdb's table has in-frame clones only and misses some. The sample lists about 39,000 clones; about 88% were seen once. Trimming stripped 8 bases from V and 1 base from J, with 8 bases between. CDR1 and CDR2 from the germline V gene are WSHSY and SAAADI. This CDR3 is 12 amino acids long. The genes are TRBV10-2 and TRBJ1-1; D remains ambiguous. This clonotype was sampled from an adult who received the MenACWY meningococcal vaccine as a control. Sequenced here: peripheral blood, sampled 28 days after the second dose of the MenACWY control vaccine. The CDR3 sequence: CASGRGNTEAFF. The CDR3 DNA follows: TGCGCCAGCGGACGGGGGAACACTGAAGCTTTCTTT.